The rows below give T cell receptor beta chains drawn from one sample of a study of control samples from healthy donors and cancer patients. Profiling relied on immunoSEQ multiplex PCR, and the TCRdb table lists in-frame clones only, not all of them. The data contain roughly 69,000 clones, about 87% of them seen just once; the ten biggest clones take up around 2%. The sequenced sample consisted of PBMCs. The receptors derive from a woman in her 50s with head and neck cancer. Each CDR3 is given with its conserved first and last residue. Fields, in order: V gene, D gene, J gene, clone size, CDR3 DNA, CDR3 protein. A D gene is named only where the DNA matches it firmly. The size of a clone is reported for some rows only, either as once, few or many, or as a class for expanded clones.

TRBV10-3	NA	TRBJ1-4	NA	TGTGCCATCAGTGAGTCGTACAGGACTAATGAAAAACTGTTTTTT	CAISESYRTNEKLFF
TRBV27	TRBD1	TRBJ2-7	few	TGTGCCAGCAGTATCCGGGACAGGGACTACGAGCAGTACTTC	CASSIRDRDYEQYF
TRBV28	NA	TRBJ2-2	NA	TGTGCCAGCACAGAGATACGGGCAACCGGGGAGCTGTTTTTT	CASTEIRATGELFF
TRBV19	NA	TRBJ2-3	NA	TGTGCCAGTAGTGTGACAGGAGAAATAGTCACGCAGTATTTT	CASSVTGEIVTQYF
TRBV13	NA	TRBJ2-7	NA	TGTGCCAGCAGCCTGACAGTTTTCGAGGAGCAGTACTTC	CASSLTVFEEQYF
TRBV11-2	NA	TRBJ1-6	NA	TGTGCCAGCAGCTTCATGGCAGGGAGGGATTCACCCCTCCACTTT	CASSFMAGRDSPLHF
TRBV29-1	NA	TRBJ1-3	NA	TGCAGCGTCAAAATCGACTCTGGAAACACCATATATTTT	CSVKIDSGNTIYF
TRBV30	TRBD1	TRBJ1-4	NA	TGTGCCTGGGACAGGGGATGGAGTGAAAAACTGTTTTTT	CAWDRGWSEKLFF
TRBV9	TRBD2	TRBJ2-7	once	TGTGCCAGCAGCGTGGGACTAGCGGGGACCTACGAGCAGTACTTC	CASSVGLAGTYEQYF
TRBV7-3	TRBD1	TRBJ2-3	few	TGTGCCAGCAGCCCAATGGGACAGGGTGGAACAGATACGCAGTATTTT	CASSPMGQGGTDTQYF
TRBV19	TRBD1	TRBJ1-2	NA	TGTGCCACGCGGGAGGGGGCGAGGGGCTACACCTTC	CATREGARGYTF
TRBV5-1	NA	TRBJ1-1	NA	TGCGCCAGCAGCTTGGAGGTCAGGGCTTTCGCTGAAGCTTTCTTT	CASSLEVRAFAEAFF
TRBV29-1	TRBD1	TRBJ2-1	NA	TGCAGCGTTGGCAGGGGGCTCAGCGATGAGCAGTTCTTC	CSVGRGLSDEQFF
TRBV5-1	TRBD1	TRBJ2-7	NA	TGCGCCAGCAGCTTGAGTCAGGGGGCGAACGAGCAGTACTTC	CASSLSQGANEQYF
TRBV30	NA	TRBJ1-1	NA	TGTGCCTGGAGTACCGGAAGGGGTGGGTTAGGTAAAGCTTTCTTT	CAWSTGRGGLGKAFF
TRBV5-6	NA	TRBJ2-7	NA	TGTGCCAGCACCCAGGTGGCCCGGACCTTGGAGCAGTACTTC	CASTQVARTLEQYF
TRBV18	NA	TRBJ1-1	once	TGTGCCAGCTCAAAGACAGCAAACACTGAAGCTTTCTTT	CASSKTANTEAFF
TRBV10-3	TRBD2	TRBJ2-7	NA	TGTGCCATCAGTGAGTTGCTAGCGGGGTGGGAGCAGTACTTC	CAISELLAGWEQYF
TRBV7-2	NA	TRBJ2-7	NA	TGTGCCAGCAGCTTACAAGGGCCGTCGAGGGAGCAGTACTTC	CASSLQGPSREQYF
TRBV7-6	TRBD2	TRBJ2-1	NA	TGTGCCAGCAGCATAGCGGGGGGGTTGTACAATGAGCAGTTCTTC	CASSIAGGLYNEQFF
TRBV28	NA	TRBJ1-2	NA	TGTGCCAGCAGTCCCTCCTGGGGGAGGGAGTATGGCTACACCTTC	CASSPSWGREYGYTF
TRBV5-4	TRBD2	TRBJ2-2	NA	TGTGCCCGCAGCTTGGGGGAGCGGGGGGGCGGCACCGGGGAGCTGTTTTTT	CARSLGERGGGTGELFF
TRBV9	NA	TRBJ1-2	NA	TGTGCCAGCAGCGTGGGCGCCAATACTAACTATGGCTACACCTTC	CASSVGANTNYGYTF
TRBV15	NA	TRBJ1-6	NA	TGTGCCACCAGCAGAGAAAGGGTTAATTCACCCCTCCACTTT	CATSRERVNSPLHF
TRBV18	NA	TRBJ2-3	NA	TGTGCCAGCTCACCATGGGGGGTAGATACGCAGTATTTT	CASSPWGVDTQYF
TRBV5-1	NA	TRBJ2-5	NA	TGCGCCAGCAGCTTGGCGCAAGAGACCCAGTACTTC	CASSLAQETQYF
TRBV5-4	TRBD1	TRBJ1-2	NA	TGTGCCAGCAGCTTTTACAGGGGATTGAGGTATGGCTACACCTTC	CASSFYRGLRYGYTF
TRBV5-1	NA	TRBJ2-2	once	TGCGCCAGCAGCCTTCGGTCAGAGGAAACCGGGGAGCTGTTTTTT	CASSLRSEETGELFF
TRBV10-3	NA	TRBJ1-1	NA	TGTGCCATCAGTGAGTCAGGGAGAATGAACACTGAAGCTTTCTTT	CAISESGRMNTEAFF
TRBV5-1	NA	TRBJ2-2	NA	TGCGCCAGCAGCTCATCAAGGGAGACCGGGGAGCTGTTTTTT	CASSSSRETGELFF
TRBV7-2	NA	TRBJ2-3	NA	TGTGCCAGCAGCTTAGCGGGGGCTACCGGAGATACGCAGTATTTT	CASSLAGATGDTQYF
TRBV28	NA	TRBJ1-3	NA	TGTGCCAGCAGTTTATTGTGGGGGGCGGCTGGAAACACCATATATTTT	CASSLLWGAAGNTIYF